One sample yielded the 3 T cell receptor beta chains listed below, sequenced in a study of OX40 agonist ivuxolimab in advanced cancers. Sequencing used immunoSEQ multiplex PCR; TCRdb keeps in-frame clones, though not all of them. Of 70,000 to 95,000 clones in the sample, roughly 84% were seen once. The sample was CD4+ or CD8+ T cells sorted from blood, taken in a trial of the OX40 agonist ivuxolimab. The receptor set was obtained from an adult with an advanced solid tumor such as melanoma, head and neck, liver or kidney cancer.

This clone was recorded a few times. CDR3 residues: CASSFSIKNIQYF. The CDR3 DNA sequence: TGTGCCAGCAGTTTTAGCATAAAAAACATTCAGTACTTC. The chain has TRBV27 and TRBJ2-4; no reliable D call. Trimming took 3 bases from V and 4 from J, leaving 7 bases between them. Germline lookup yields CDR1 MNHEY and CDR2 SMNVEV (reference sequence). The CDR3 runs to 13 residues.

The chain combines TRBV27 with TRBJ2-2; possible D gene TRBD1, 6 bases. V shed 2 bases and J shed 6 bases, with 7 bases lying between them. The length of the CDR3 is 13 residues. Germline CDR1 MNHEY, CDR2 SMNVEV (reference sequence). Here the CDR3 DNA reads TGTGCCAGCAGTTTAAAGGGGGCCGGGGAGCTGTTTTTT. It encodes CASSLKGAGELFF.

The rearrangement uses TRBV30 and TRBJ1-4, with D hard to call. V lost 4 bases and J 2 bases, leaving 14 bases between the germline ends. The CDR3 has 15 amino acids. CDR1 and CDR2 from the germline V gene are GTSNPN and SVGIG (reference sequence). The CDR3 nucleotides read TGTGCCTGGACGCTGAAGTTGGGGACTAATGAAAAACTGTTTTTT. Its translation: CAWTLKLGTNEKLFF.